This T cell receptor (beta chain) was observed in a study of early T cells in non-severe SARS-CoV-2 infection. The TCR library protocol was used to attach unique molecular identifiers. These identifiers were attached to individual cDNA molecules. TCRdb used MiXCR to reprocess the 5' RACE reads, holding one entry per CDR3 protein. The profile shows tens of thousands of distinct CDR3 sequences, over 4.5% of them singletons. Study results and limitations: The study's VDJdb matching favored anti-spike CD8 responses and missed private and CD4 specificities.

This clonotype was observed many times. Antigen unknown. This CDR3 comprises 13 residues. V lost 1 base and J lost 0, with 6 bases in between. The V gene's germline CDR1 is GTSNPN and CDR2 SVGIG (reference sequence). The sequenced sample consisted of whole blood. This clonotype was obtained from an adult who was a healthcare worker with PCR-confirmed SARS-CoV-2 infection or an uninfected control (not recorded which). The chain combines TRBV30 with TRBJ1-1, with TRBD1 as a possible D gene (6 bases). Here the CDR3 reads CAWSEGVNTEAFF. CDR3 bases: TGTGCCTGGAGTGAGGGGGTGAACACTGAAGCTTTCTTT.